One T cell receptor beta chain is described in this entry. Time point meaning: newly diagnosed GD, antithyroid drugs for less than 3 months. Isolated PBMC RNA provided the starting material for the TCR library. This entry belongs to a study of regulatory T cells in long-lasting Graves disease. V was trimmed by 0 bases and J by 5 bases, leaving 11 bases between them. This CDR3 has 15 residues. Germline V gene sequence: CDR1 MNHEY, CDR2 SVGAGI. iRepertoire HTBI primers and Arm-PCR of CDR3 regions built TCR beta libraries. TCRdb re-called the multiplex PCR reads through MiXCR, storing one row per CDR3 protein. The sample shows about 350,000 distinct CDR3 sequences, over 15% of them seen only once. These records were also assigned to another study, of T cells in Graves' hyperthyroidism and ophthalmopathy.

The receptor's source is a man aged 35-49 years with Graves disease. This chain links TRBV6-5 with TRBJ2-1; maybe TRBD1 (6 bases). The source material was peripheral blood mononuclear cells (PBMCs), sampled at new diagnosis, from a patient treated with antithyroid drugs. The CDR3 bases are TGTGCCAGCAGTTACTCGTGGACAGAGGACAATGAGCAGTTCTTC. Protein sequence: CASSYSWTEDNEQFF.